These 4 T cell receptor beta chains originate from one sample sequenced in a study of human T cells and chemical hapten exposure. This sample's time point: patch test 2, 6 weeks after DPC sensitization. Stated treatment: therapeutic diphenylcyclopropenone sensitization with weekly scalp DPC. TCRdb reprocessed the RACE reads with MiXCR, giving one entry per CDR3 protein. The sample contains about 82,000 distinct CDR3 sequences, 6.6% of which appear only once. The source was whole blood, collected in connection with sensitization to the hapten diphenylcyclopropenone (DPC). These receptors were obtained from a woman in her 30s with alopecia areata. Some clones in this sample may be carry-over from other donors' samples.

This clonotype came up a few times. CDR3: CASSVAGQGGVNTEAFF. CDR3 DNA sequence: TGTGCCAGCAGCGTCGCGGGACAGGGTGGGGTGAACACTGAAGCTTTCTTT. This chain connects TRBV9 to TRBJ1-1; TRBD1 matches at 9 bases. Trimming took 2 bases from V and 0 from J; bases not matched to a gene: 8. The CDR3 contains 17 residues. Germline CDR1 is SGDLS and CDR2 is YYNGEE.

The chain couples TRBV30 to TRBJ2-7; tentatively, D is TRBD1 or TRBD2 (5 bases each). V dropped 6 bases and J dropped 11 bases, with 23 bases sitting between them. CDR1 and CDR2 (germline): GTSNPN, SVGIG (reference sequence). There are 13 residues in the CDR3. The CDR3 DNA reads TGTGCCTGTCTCCCCCGGGACCCCATTGCAGAGTACTTC. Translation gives CACLPRDPIAEYF.

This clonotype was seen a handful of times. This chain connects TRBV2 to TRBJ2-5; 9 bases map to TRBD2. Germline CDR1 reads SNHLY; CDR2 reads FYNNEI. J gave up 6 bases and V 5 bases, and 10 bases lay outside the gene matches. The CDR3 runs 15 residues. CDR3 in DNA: TGTGCCAGCAGTAGGTCGGAGACTAGCGGAAAGACCCAGTACTTC. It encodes CASSRSETSGKTQYF.

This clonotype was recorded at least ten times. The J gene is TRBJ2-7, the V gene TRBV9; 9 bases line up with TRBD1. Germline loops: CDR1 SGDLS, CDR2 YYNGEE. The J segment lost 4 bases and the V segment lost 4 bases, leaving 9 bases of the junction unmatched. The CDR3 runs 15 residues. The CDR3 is CASSPRQGDFYEQYF. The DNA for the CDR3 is TGTGCCAGCAGCCCCAGACAGGGGGACTTTTACGAGCAGTACTTC.